This T cell receptor (beta chain) was profiled in a study of vaccination effects on CD4 cells after COVID-19 (dated by TCRdb to 2021 to 2024). With respect to the entire study: Each participant got two doses of an mRNA SARS-CoV-2 vaccine, either BNT162b2 or mRNA-1273. A total of 9 to 11 COVID-19 convalescent patients and a handful of SARS-CoV-2-naive healthy vaccine recipients were included in the full study. Cultures from other donors in the study were sequenced with the Oncomine TCR Beta short-read assay on an Illumina iSeq 100. SARS-CoV-2 spike-specific CD4+ TCR repertoires from before and after mRNA vaccination were compared in COVID-19 convalescent patients and in infection-naive vaccine recipients. Study-wide conclusions, independent of this receptor: The study was limited by a small number of convalescent patients, and early post-infection timepoints were lacking. Among healthy vaccine recipients, nearly all vaccine-induced clones were SARS-CoV-2 mono-reactive, and just 1 of 255 was cross-reactive with common cold coronaviruses. Both infection-induced and vaccine-induced clones contracted markedly at late post-vaccination timepoints, which is consistent with waning T cell responses.

In the case of this clone: No antigen is known for it. No much larger clone exists at a distance of one base, and base qualities are not known.

In the ViraFEST assay, PBMC were stimulated with viral peptide pools, and antigen-specific CD4+ T cell clonotypes were then identified by expansion using TCR sequencing. After around eleven days of culture, CD4+ T cells were isolated with the EasySep CD4+ T cell isolation kit. None of the healthy vaccine recipients had a prior SARS-CoV-2 infection, which was confirmed by nucleocapsid antibody tests that came back negative both before and after vaccination. Each well held 2 million to 2.5 million PBMC cultured in IMDM containing roughly 4.9% human AB serum, roughly 9.6 IU/ml IL-2 and gentamicin, along with 8 to 10 ug/ml peptides. On days 3 and 7, half of the culture medium was replaced with fresh IL-2-containing medium. Unless noted otherwise, every peptide stimulation condition was cultured in triplicate wells. PBMC were separated from whole blood using Ficoll-Paque Plus gradient centrifugation and were then either cryopreserved at -140C or used fresh. Overlapping peptide pools spanned the spike proteins of SARS-CoV-2 and the common cold coronaviruses HCoV-NL63, HCoV-OC43 and HCoV-229E. Genomic DNA was extracted from cultured CD4+ T cells with the QIAamp micro DNA kit.

The receptor library was made with the immunoSEQ multiplex PCR assay. TCR beta CDR3 sequencing was performed on DNA from the cultured, isolated CD4+ T cells. Per the original workflow: Non-productive TCR sequences were removed and reads were trimmed to the CDR3 region, keeping CDR3s of at least 7 amino acids. Antigen-specific clonotypes were identified using the MANAFEST web app by comparison of expansion in peptide wells against reference cultures. To count as positive, a clone had to show expansion at FDR<0.05 compared with the reference and with all other wells, an odds ratio above 5, and a frequency above 0.1% in two replicate wells. A clonotype was called cross-reactive if it was significantly expanded both in SARS-CoV-2 spike wells and in at least one common cold coronavirus spike condition. CDR3 similarity was assessed by Levenshtein distance with the stringdist R package, and unrooted trees were built with ape in R 3.6.1. TCRdb retrieved this table from immuneACCESS and kept in-frame rearrangements only. Not all clones are present; in checked studies, unresolved V genes account for under half, and no reason is known for the remainder. The V and J calls and the clone size are those of that table, but D and trimming were determined from the DNA. The sample table holds around 36,000 clones, of which approximately 70% were seen once. The leading ten clones occupy about 22% of the sample.

The receptor's source is a human donor who received a COVID-19 vaccine. The sequencing here drew on CD4+ T cells from PBMCs cultured with SARS-CoV-2 spike peptides, taken before COVID-19 vaccination. This sample's cell subset or site label indicates: SARS-CoV-2 spike overlapping peptide pool stimulation.

At the DNA level, the sequence is TGTGCCAGCAGCTTGGGTTGGACGCAGGGGCAGACCCAGTACTTC. This translates into CASSLGWTQGQTQYF. The chain is encoded by TRBV5-4 joined to TRBJ2-5, and TRBD1 may be the D gene, going by 6 matching bases. A distance of 15 bases separates the germline ends of V and J, which lose 0 bases and 6 bases respectively. Its CDR3 holds 15 amino acids, cysteine through phenylalanine. Kept here is only the CDR3 DNA, which spans 45 bases and is read in frame from base 1. Reading the germline V gene (reference sequence) gives CDR1 SGHNT and CDR2 YYREEE.